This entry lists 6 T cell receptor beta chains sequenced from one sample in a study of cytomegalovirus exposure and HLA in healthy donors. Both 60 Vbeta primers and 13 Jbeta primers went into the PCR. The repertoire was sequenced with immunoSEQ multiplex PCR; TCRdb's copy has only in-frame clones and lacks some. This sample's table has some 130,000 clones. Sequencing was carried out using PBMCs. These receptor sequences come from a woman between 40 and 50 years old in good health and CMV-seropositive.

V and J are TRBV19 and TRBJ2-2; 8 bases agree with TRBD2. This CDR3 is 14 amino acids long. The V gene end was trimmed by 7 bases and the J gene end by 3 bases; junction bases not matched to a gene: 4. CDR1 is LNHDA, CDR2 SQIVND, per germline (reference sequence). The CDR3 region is CASIGRADTGELFF. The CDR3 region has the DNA TGTGCCAGTATCGGGAGGGCGGACACCGGGGAGCTGTTTTTT.

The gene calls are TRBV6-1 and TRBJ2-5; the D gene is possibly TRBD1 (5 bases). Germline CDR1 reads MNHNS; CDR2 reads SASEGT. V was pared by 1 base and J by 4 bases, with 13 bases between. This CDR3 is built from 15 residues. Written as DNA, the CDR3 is TGTGCCAGCAGTGAAGGGGCAGGGCCAACAGAGACCCAGTACTTC. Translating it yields CASSEGAGPTETQYF.

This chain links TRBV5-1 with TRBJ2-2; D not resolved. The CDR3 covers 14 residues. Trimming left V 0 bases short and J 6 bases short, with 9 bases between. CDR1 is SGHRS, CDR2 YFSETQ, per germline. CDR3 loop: CASSLGALAGELFF. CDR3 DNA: TGCGCCAGCAGCTTGGGGGCGTTAGCCGGGGAGCTGTTTTTT.

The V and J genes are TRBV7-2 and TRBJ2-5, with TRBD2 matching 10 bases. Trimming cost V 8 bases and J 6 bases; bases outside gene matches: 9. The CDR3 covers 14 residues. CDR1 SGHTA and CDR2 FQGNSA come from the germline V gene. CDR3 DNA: TGTGCCAGCTCGCCAGCGGGAGGGGGAAAGACCCAGTACTTC. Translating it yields CASSPAGGGKTQYF.

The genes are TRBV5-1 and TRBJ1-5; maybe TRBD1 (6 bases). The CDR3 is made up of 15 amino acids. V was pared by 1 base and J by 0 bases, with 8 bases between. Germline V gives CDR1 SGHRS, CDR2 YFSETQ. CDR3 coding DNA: TGCGCCAGCAGCTTGTCAGGGGATAGCAATCAGCCCCAGCATTTT. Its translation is CASSLSGDSNQPQHF.

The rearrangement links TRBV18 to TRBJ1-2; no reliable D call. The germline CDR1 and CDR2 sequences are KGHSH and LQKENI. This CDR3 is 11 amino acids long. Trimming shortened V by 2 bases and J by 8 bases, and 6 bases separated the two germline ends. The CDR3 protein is CASSPGEGYTF. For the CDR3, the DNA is TGTGCCAGCTCACCAGGGGAGGGCTACACCTTC.